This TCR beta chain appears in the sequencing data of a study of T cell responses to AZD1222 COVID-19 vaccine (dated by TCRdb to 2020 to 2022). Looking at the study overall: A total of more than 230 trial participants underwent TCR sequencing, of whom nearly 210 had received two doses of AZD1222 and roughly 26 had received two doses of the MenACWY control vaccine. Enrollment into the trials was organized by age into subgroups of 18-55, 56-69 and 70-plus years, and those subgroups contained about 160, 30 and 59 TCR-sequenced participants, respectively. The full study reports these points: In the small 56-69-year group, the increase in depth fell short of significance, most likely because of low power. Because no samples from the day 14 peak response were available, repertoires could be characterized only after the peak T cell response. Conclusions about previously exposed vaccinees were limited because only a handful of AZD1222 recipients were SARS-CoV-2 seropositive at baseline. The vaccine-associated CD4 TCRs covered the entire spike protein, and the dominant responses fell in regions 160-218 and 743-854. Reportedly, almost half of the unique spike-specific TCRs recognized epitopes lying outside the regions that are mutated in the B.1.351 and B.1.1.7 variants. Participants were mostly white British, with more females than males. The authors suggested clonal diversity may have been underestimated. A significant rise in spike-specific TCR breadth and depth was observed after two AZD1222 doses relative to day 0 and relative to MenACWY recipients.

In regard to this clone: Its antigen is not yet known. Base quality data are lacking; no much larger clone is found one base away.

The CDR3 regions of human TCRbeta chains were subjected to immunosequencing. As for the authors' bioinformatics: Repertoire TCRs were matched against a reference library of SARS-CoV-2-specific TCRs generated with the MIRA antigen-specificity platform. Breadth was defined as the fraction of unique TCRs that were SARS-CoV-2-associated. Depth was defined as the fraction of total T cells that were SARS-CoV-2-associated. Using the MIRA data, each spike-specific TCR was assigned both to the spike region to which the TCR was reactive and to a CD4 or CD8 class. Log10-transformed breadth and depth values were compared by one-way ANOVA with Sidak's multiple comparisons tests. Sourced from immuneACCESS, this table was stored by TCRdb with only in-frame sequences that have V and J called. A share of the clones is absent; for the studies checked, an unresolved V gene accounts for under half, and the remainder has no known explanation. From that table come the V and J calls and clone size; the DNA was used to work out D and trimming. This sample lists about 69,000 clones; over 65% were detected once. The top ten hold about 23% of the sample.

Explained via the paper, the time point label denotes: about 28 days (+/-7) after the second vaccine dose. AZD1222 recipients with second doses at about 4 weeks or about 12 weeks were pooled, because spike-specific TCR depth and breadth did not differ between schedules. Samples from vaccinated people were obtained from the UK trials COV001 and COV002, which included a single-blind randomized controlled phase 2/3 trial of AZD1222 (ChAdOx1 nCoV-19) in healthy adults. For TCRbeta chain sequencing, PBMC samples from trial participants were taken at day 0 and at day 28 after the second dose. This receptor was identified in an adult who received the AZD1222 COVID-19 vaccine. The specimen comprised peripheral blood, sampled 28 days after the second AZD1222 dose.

The CDR3 here reads CASSPPGGLSYEQYF. The DNA is as follows: TGTGCCAGTAGTCCCCCCGGGGGGTTATCCTACGAGCAGTACTTC. The sequence is built from TRBV19 and TRBJ2-7, with TRBD2 matching 7 junction bases. Measured from the cysteine to the phenylalanine, the CDR3 is 15 residues long. The retained sequence is limited to the CDR3, 45 bases, with the frame set at the first base. Here V drops 5 bases and J drops 1 base, and the junction holds 8 bases not matched to any gene. CDR1 and CDR2 (LNHDA, SQIVND) derive from the germline V gene (reference sequence). With the portions outside the CDR3 filled from the reference TRBV19 and TRBJ2-7 genes, the complete variable region becomes DGGITQSPKYLFRKEGQNVTLSCEQNLNHDAMYWYRQDPGQGLRLIYYSQIVNDFQKGDIAEGYSVSREKKESFPLTVTSAQKNPTAFYLCASSPPGGLSYEQYFGPGTRLTVT.